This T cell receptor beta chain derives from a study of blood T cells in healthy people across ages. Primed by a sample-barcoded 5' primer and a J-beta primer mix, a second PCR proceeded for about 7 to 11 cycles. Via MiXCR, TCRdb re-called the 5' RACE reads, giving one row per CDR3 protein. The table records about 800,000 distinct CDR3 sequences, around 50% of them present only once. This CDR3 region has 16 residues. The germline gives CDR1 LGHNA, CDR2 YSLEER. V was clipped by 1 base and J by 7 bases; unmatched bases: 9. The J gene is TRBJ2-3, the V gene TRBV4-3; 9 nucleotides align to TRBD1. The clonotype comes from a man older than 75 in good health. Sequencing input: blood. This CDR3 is CASSQGPGQGRNTQYF. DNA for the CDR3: TGCGCCAGCAGCCAAGGGCCGGGACAGGGAAGAAATACGCAGTATTTT.